Below are 8 T cell receptor beta chains sequenced from a single sample in a study of patients and donors after allogeneic stem cell transplantation. From the RT-PCR reads, TCRdb called clonotypes with MiXCR, one entry per CDR3 protein. The sample shows 150,000 to 200,000 distinct CDR3 sequences, 30% of them seen only once. The sample was blood, either unsorted or a sorted T cell fraction (not recorded which). These receptor sequences come from a human donor who was either an allogeneic HSCT recipient or a stem cell or donor lymphocyte infusion donor (not recorded which). It is not recorded whose cells these are; they may come from a transplant donor.

This sequence joins TRBV29-1 and TRBJ2-7; D perhaps matches TRBD1 (6 bases). CDR1 is SQVTM, CDR2 ANQGSEA, per germline. CDR3 length equals 13 residues. V lost 4 bases and J lost 4, with 14 bases in between. CDR3 sequence (DNA): TGCAGCGTTGTCGGGACAAGATCTTACGAGCAGTACTTC. This sequence encodes CSVVGTRSYEQYF.

Concerning this clonotype: At one of its ends the junction is not consistent with the germline gene, which may arise from a read error. The V gene is TRBV27, the J gene TRBJ1-1; D is uncertain. Looked up from germline, CDR1 is MNHEY and CDR2 is SMNVEV (reference sequence). The CDR3 runs 14 residues. The CDR3 protein is CASSDRVMNAEAFF. The CDR3 DNA is TGTGCCAGCAGCGACCGCGTCATGAACGCTGAAGCTTTCTTT.

The table lists this clonotype with a few counts. The chain uses TRBV12-3 or TRBV12-4 and TRBJ2-3, with TRBD1 matching over 8 bases. After removal of 11 bases from V and 6 bases from J, the junction contained 13 bases not matched to a gene. This CDR3 region has 14 residues. CDR3 bases: TGTGCCGCCACCTCCGGGACAGGTGGGGATACGCAGTATTTT. Its protein is CAATSGTGGDTQYF.

This chain joins TRBV12-3 or TRBV12-4 and TRBJ2-3; 8 positions match TRBD1. The CDR3 contains 15 residues. V gave up 0 bases and J gave up 6 bases; unmatched junction bases: 5. CDR3 sequence: CASSLARAGGDTQYF. In DNA, the CDR3 is TGTGCCAGCAGTTTAGCGCGGGCAGGGGGCGATACGCAGTATTTT.

J is TRBJ1-4 and V is TRBV7-2; D is possibly TRBD1 (5 bases). The CDR3 contains 13 residues. V gave up 4 bases and J gave up 5 bases, with 8 bases separating them. In germline, CDR1 is SGHTA, CDR2 FQGNSA. The CDR3 sequence: CASSSWGNEKLFF. Here the CDR3 DNA reads TGTGCCAGCAGCTCCTGGGGGAATGAAAAACTGTTTTTT. The full variable domain, rest sourced from reference TRBV7-2 and TRBJ1-4, is GAGVSQSPSNKVTEKGKDVELRCDPISGHTALYWYRQSLGQGLEFLIYFQGNSAPDKSGLPSDRFSAERTGGSVSTLTIQRTQQEDSAVYLCASSSWGNEKLFFGSGTQLSVL.

This clonotype was observed a handful of times. The chain links TRBV4-2 to TRBJ2-3; D remains unclear. The CDR3 totals 12 residues. The germline V gene encodes CDR1 LGHNA and CDR2 YNFKEQ. V was clipped by 3 bases and J by 3 bases, with 4 bases between them. The CDR3, as DNA: TGTGCCAGCAGCCAGTTGACAGATACGCAGTATTTT. Its protein product is CASSQLTDTQYF.

This clonotype has only a few counts. The genes are TRBV20-1 and TRBJ2-7; weak D call: TRBD1 (6 bases). The CDR3 is made up of 13 amino acids. CDR1 DFQATT and CDR2 SNEGSKA come from the germline V gene (reference sequence). The CDR3 DNA sequence: TGCACTGCCCATTTACAGGGTCTCCACGAGCAGTACTTC. As protein: CTAHLQGLHEQYF.

The chain recombines TRBV4-3 with TRBJ2-1, with D perhaps TRBD1 or TRBD2 (6 bases each). This CDR3 has 14 amino acids. Germline V gene lookup returns CDR1 LGHNA and CDR2 YSLEER. The V and J ends lost 4 bases and 14 bases respectively, with 21 bases between them. The CDR3 coding sequence is TGCGCCAGCAGCCCCGATGGTGGGGGGCGCAAGAAGTTCTTC. Translation gives CASSPDGGGRKKFF.